This is a list of T cell receptor beta chains from one sample in a study of T cell responses to AZD1222 COVID-19 vaccine. Assay used: immunoSEQ multiplex PCR; TCRdb lists only in-frame clones, some missing. The sample has about 94,000 clones; 70% to 90% are singletons. The input for sequencing was peripheral blood, taken 28 days after the second AZD1222 dose. The source of these receptors is an adult who received the AZD1222 COVID-19 vaccine. The CDR3 runs from the conserved cysteine through the conserved F or W. D genes are given only for firm matches. A row's size may be missing; if present it is once, few, many or a size class.

>13|TRBV19|.|TRBJ2-1|.
CASSSVRHNEQFF
TGTGCCAGTAGTTCAGTGCGCCACAATGAGCAGTTCTTC
>15|TRBV14|.|TRBJ1-1|.
CASSLLVSVNTEAFF
TGTGCCAGCAGCTTACTGGTTTCCGTGAACACTGAAGCTTTCTTT
>16|TRBV6-4|TRBD1|TRBJ1-2|.
CASSDTYNRGQDGYTF
TGTGCCAGCAGTGACACGTATAACAGGGGGCAAGATGGCTACACCTTC
>13|TRBV28|.|TRBJ1-1|.
CASSLDPNTEAFF
TGTGCCAGCAGTTTAGATCCGAACACTGAAGCTTTCTTT
>13|TRBV5-4|TRBD1|TRBJ2-3|.
CASSLGTADTQYF
TGTGCCAGCAGCCTAGGGACAGCAGATACGCAGTATTTT
>13|TRBV10-3|.|TRBJ1-1|.
CAVRGMVNTEAFF
TGTGCCGTCAGGGGAATGGTGAACACTGAAGCTTTCTTT
>13|TRBV11-3|.|TRBJ2-1|.
CASSLSTANEQFF
TGTGCCAGCAGCTTATCCACAGCCAATGAGCAGTTCTTC
>12|TRBV6-5|.|TRBJ2-7|.
CATRQDFYEQYF
TGTGCCACTCGGCAGGACTTCTACGAGCAGTACTTC
>18|TRBV18|.|TRBJ1-1|.
CASSPRIRGKGKNTEAFF
TGTGCCAGCTCACCACGAATTAGGGGTAAGGGGAAGAACACTGAAGCTTTCTTT
>12|TRBV24-1|.|TRBJ2-1|.
CATSDFKNEQFF
TGTGCCACCAGTGATTTCAAAAATGAGCAGTTCTTC
>14|TRBV28|.|TRBJ2-5|.
CASSEVNSGETQYF
TGTGCCAGCAGTGAGGTCAACTCCGGGGAGACCCAGTACTTC
>15|TRBV2|.|TRBJ1-1|.
CASSESLLGGTEAFF
TGTGCCAGCAGTGAATCCTTGCTAGGGGGCACTGAAGCTTTCTTT
>15|TRBV4-1|TRBD1|TRBJ1-2|.
CASSPDRGRESGYTF
TGCGCCAGCAGCCCGGACAGGGGGCGGGAGTCTGGCTACACCTTC
>13|TRBV2|.|TRBJ1-4|.
CASSEGLGEKLFF
TGTGCCAGCAGTGAAGGGCTGGGTGAAAAACTGTTTTTT
>16|TRBV19|TRBD1|TRBJ2-7|.
CASSPRQGGISYEQYF
TGTGCCAGTAGTCCAAGACAGGGGGGGATCTCCTACGAGCAGTACTTC
>16|TRBV19|TRBD1|TRBJ1-4|.
CASSRVDRGTNEKLFF
TGTGCCAGTAGTAGGGTCGACAGGGGAACTAATGAAAAACTGTTTTTT
>15|TRBV7-3|.|TRBJ2-7|.
CASSLNPGTASEQYF
TGTGCCAGCAGCTTAAACCCGGGGACGGCGTCCGAGCAGTACTTC
>13|TRBV18|.|TRBJ1-1|few
CASSPQGNTEAFF
TGTGCCAGCTCACCACAGGGAAACACTGAAGCTTTCTTT
>14|TRBV5-6|.|TRBJ2-7|.
CASSLISTSYEQYF
TGTGCCAGCAGCTTGATTTCGACTTCCTACGAGCAGTACTTC
>20|TRBV5-1|TRBD2|TRBJ2-4|.
CASSLEWTSGRAGAKNIQYF
TGCGCCAGCAGCTTGGAGTGGACTAGCGGGAGGGCCGGCGCCAAAAACATTCAGTACTTC
>15|TRBV28|TRBD2|TRBJ2-1|.
CASSPAGDIGNEQFF
TGTGCCAGCAGCCCAGCGGGAGATATCGGGAATGAGCAGTTCTTC
>15|TRBV24-1|.|TRBJ2-5|.
CATSDSTIPQETQYF
TGTGCCACCAGTGATTCGACTATCCCCCAAGAGACCCAGTACTTC
>15|TRBV11-2|.|TRBJ2-7|.
CASSPNTGVGFFQYF
TGTGCCAGCAGCCCAAACACCGGGGTTGGTTTTTTCCAGTACTTC
>14|TRBV16|.|TRBJ1-3|.
CASFQGASGNTIYF
TGTGCCAGCTTCCAAGGGGCCTCTGGAAACACCATATATTTT
>15|TRBV18|.|TRBJ1-4|.
CASSPPIATNEKLFF
TGTGCCAGCTCACCACCGATTGCAACTAATGAAAAACTGTTTTTT